This is a list of T cell receptor beta chains from one sample in a study of OX40 agonist ivuxolimab in advanced cancers. The protocol was immunoSEQ multiplex PCR, while the TCRdb copy is restricted to in-frame clones and leaves out a portion. The repertoire consists of roughly 97,000 clones, with 80% to 90% occurring once and the leading ten covering around 0.76%. Source: CD4+ or CD8+ T cells sorted from blood, taken in a trial of the OX40 agonist ivuxolimab. The source of these receptors is an adult with an advanced solid tumor such as melanoma, head and neck, liver or kidney cancer. CDR3s include the opening cysteine and the closing phenylalanine or tryptophan. Each record gives: CDR3 protein, clone size, V gene, J gene. Size is omitted from some rows. Given values are once, few, many or a class for expanded clones.

CDR3aa: CASSSPGQGRNRRASYEQYF
abundance: .
v_gene: TRBV5-8
j_gene: TRBJ2-7

CDR3aa: CASNPQGDQPQHF
abundance: few
v_gene: TRBV6-1
j_gene: TRBJ1-5

CDR3aa: CASSRDTINTEAFF
abundance: .
v_gene: TRBV9
j_gene: TRBJ1-1

CDR3aa: CASRTRGPSGANVLTF
abundance: once
v_gene: TRBV6-9
j_gene: TRBJ2-6

CDR3aa: CASTRDRAEQYF
abundance: few
v_gene: TRBV2
j_gene: TRBJ2-7

CDR3aa: CASSHPTGGGRAFF
abundance: .
v_gene: TRBV4-3
j_gene: TRBJ1-1

CDR3aa: CASSVRRGETQYF
abundance: .
v_gene: TRBV14
j_gene: TRBJ2-5

CDR3aa: CASSTRWGGSSYNEQFF
abundance: .
v_gene: TRBV11-3
j_gene: TRBJ2-1

CDR3aa: CASNDPFRGVGEQFF
abundance: once
v_gene: TRBV6-5
j_gene: TRBJ2-1

CDR3aa: CASSSAPNEKLFF
abundance: .
v_gene: TRBV28
j_gene: TRBJ1-4

CDR3aa: CASTGPMLGYTF
abundance: once
v_gene: TRBV6-5
j_gene: TRBJ1-2

CDR3aa: CASSLAGGDEQYF
abundance: .
v_gene: TRBV5-4
j_gene: TRBJ2-7

CDR3aa: CASSVGRQEIAYNEQFF
abundance: .
v_gene: TRBV9
j_gene: TRBJ2-1

CDR3aa: CASSQGDTQYF
abundance: .
v_gene: TRBV14
j_gene: TRBJ2-3

CDR3aa: CASSQTGQRNQPQHF
abundance: .
v_gene: TRBV6-5
j_gene: TRBJ1-5

CDR3aa: CASSGDSLDTGELFF
abundance: .
v_gene: TRBV5-1
j_gene: TRBJ2-2

CDR3aa: CASSLRTGPGPGNTIYF
abundance: few
v_gene: TRBV28
j_gene: TRBJ1-3

CDR3aa: CAWSVPEYNEQFF
abundance: few
v_gene: TRBV30
j_gene: TRBJ2-1

CDR3aa: CASSPNRVKEKLFF
abundance: .
v_gene: TRBV28
j_gene: TRBJ1-4

CDR3aa: CASSPLGETQYF
abundance: .
v_gene: TRBV27
j_gene: TRBJ2-5

CDR3aa: CASRNRESTEAFF
abundance: .
v_gene: TRBV19
j_gene: TRBJ1-1

CDR3aa: CASSFRAGNQPQHF
abundance: .
v_gene: TRBV27
j_gene: TRBJ1-5

CDR3aa: CAWRAPSGGWQYF
abundance: .
v_gene: TRBV30
j_gene: TRBJ2-7

CDR3aa: CASSPRTSGGEETQYF
abundance: .
v_gene: TRBV4-1
j_gene: TRBJ2-5

CDR3aa: CASRYGIEAFF
abundance: once
v_gene: TRBV28
j_gene: TRBJ1-1

CDR3aa: CASSAGTALNQPQHF
abundance: .
v_gene: TRBV6-1
j_gene: TRBJ1-5

CDR3aa: CASNPIPALDQPQHF
abundance: once
v_gene: TRBV6-6
j_gene: TRBJ1-5

CDR3aa: CASSGPGGDTYNSPLHF
abundance: once
v_gene: TRBV5-4
j_gene: TRBJ1-6

CDR3aa: CASSPGPPEGEKLFF
abundance: .
v_gene: TRBV7-9
j_gene: TRBJ1-4

CDR3aa: CASSYTLAGGYNEQFF
abundance: .
v_gene: TRBV6-6
j_gene: TRBJ2-1

CDR3aa: CASSRNEQFF
abundance: .
v_gene: TRBV21-1
j_gene: TRBJ2-1

CDR3aa: CASSKGGGLGSNEQFF
abundance: .
v_gene: TRBV7-2
j_gene: TRBJ2-1

CDR3aa: CAWSREEGEPQHF
abundance: once
v_gene: TRBV30
j_gene: TRBJ1-5

CDR3aa: CASRQVTDTQYF
abundance: .
v_gene: TRBV7-2
j_gene: TRBJ2-3

CDR3aa: CASRPLTGVGETQYF
abundance: .
v_gene: TRBV2
j_gene: TRBJ2-5

CDR3aa: CATERGDNNEQFF
abundance: .
v_gene: TRBV28
j_gene: TRBJ2-1

CDR3aa: CASSRVPGELFF
abundance: .
v_gene: TRBV7-9
j_gene: TRBJ2-2

CDR3aa: CASSLRLGGDTEAFF
abundance: .
v_gene: TRBV7-2
j_gene: TRBJ1-1

CDR3aa: CASSQGTVGGNTIYF
abundance: .
v_gene: TRBV4-3
j_gene: TRBJ1-3

CDR3aa: CASSLGPSYNEQFF
abundance: .
v_gene: TRBV7-7
j_gene: TRBJ2-1

CDR3aa: CAWAVAGTRNEQFF
abundance: .
v_gene: TRBV30
j_gene: TRBJ2-1

CDR3aa: CASSAQGLGAKQYF
abundance: .
v_gene: TRBV9
j_gene: TRBJ2-7

CDR3aa: CASSVRGGSPETQYF
abundance: once
v_gene: TRBV9
j_gene: TRBJ2-5

CDR3aa: CASSLEQRLFF
abundance: .
v_gene: TRBV7-8
j_gene: TRBJ1-4

CDR3aa: CASRDRGADTQYF
abundance: few
v_gene: TRBV6-6
j_gene: TRBJ2-3

CDR3aa: CASSLEGYANEKLFF
abundance: .
v_gene: TRBV7-2
j_gene: TRBJ1-4

CDR3aa: CASSLERGSTEAFF
abundance: .
v_gene: TRBV5-1
j_gene: TRBJ1-1

CDR3aa: CASSSDGFEAFF
abundance: .
v_gene: TRBV2
j_gene: TRBJ1-1

CDR3aa: CASSPRQGGYTF
abundance: .
v_gene: TRBV6-5
j_gene: TRBJ1-2

CDR3aa: CASRQGSSSNQPQHF
abundance: .
v_gene: TRBV6-5
j_gene: TRBJ1-5

CDR3aa: CASRTELNTEAFF
abundance: .
v_gene: TRBV2
j_gene: TRBJ1-1

CDR3aa: CASSSTGGTDTQYF
abundance: .
v_gene: TRBV27
j_gene: TRBJ2-3